Shown below are 23 T cell receptor beta chains from a single sample sequenced in a study of cytomegalovirus exposure and HLA in healthy donors. Researchers ran the PCR with 60 Vbeta and 13 Jbeta primers. Profiling relied on immunoSEQ multiplex PCR, and the TCRdb table lists in-frame clones only, not all of them. Of roughly 97,000 clones listed, approximately 79% are singletons. The material sequenced was PBMCs. Every receptor here comes from a man aged 60-69 years in good health and CMV-seropositive.

The chain uses TRBV5-6 and TRBJ1-1; the match to TRBD1 covers 7 bases. V shed 3 bases and J 5 bases; nucleotides not matched to a gene: 10. The CDR3 runs to 15 residues. Germline V CDR1 and CDR2: SGHDT, YYEEEE. The CDR3 coding sequence is TGTGCCAGCAGCTCCGCCCCAGGGGGTAGAACTGAAGCTTTCTTT. This codes for CASSSAPGGRTEAFF.

This sequence joins TRBV18 and TRBJ2-5, with D possibly being TRBD2 (5 bases). The V and J ends lost 0 bases and 5 bases respectively, with 10 bases between them. The CDR3 is made up of 14 amino acids. Germline assignment: CDR1 KGHSH and CDR2 LQKENI. CDR3 sequence reads: CASSPPERVETQYF. The CDR3, as DNA: TGTGCCAGCTCACCACCGGAGAGGGTCGAGACCCAGTACTTC.

V usage is TRBV7-3 and J usage is TRBJ2-1; D might be TRBD1 (6 bases). CDR3 length: 15 residues. Trimming cost V 5 bases and J 8 bases, with 19 bases left between them. Germline V gene sequence: CDR1 SGHTA, CDR2 FQGTGA. The CDR3 region is CASSLSQGPPHEQFF. The CDR3 bases are TGTGCCAGCAGCCTTTCACAGGGCCCCCCGCATGAGCAGTTCTTC. Complete variable domain (other parts from reference TRBV7-3 and TRBJ2-1): GAGVSQTPSNKVTEKGKYVELRCDPISGHTALYWYRQSLGQGPEFLIYFQGTGAADDSGLPNDRFFAVRPEGSVSTLKIQRTERGDSAVYLCASSLSQGPPHEQFFGPGTRLTVL.

This clone was seen a few times. The chain has TRBV27 and TRBJ1-4; weak D call: TRBD1 (6 bases). The CDR3 runs 14 residues. The ends were cut back, 6 bases at V and 5 bases at J, with 13 bases in the middle. In germline, CDR1 is MNHEY, CDR2 SMNVEV (reference sequence). DNA of the CDR3: TGTGCCAGCAGAAAAGGACAGAGCAATGAAAAACTGTTTTTT. Translated: CASRKGQSNEKLFF. The variable domain in full, with the rest retrieved from reference TRBV27 and TRBJ1-4, is EAQVTQNPRYLITVTGKKLTVTCSQNMNHEYMSWYRQDPGLGLRQIYYSMNVEVTDKGDVPEGYKVSRKEKRNFPLILESPSPNQTSLYFCASRKGQSNEKLFFGSGTQLSVL.

The chain combines TRBV7-8 with TRBJ1-1; tentative D call: TRBD1 (6 bases). V lost 6 bases and J 6 bases, leaving 11 bases between the germline ends. The CDR3 is made up of 12 amino acids. The germline V gene has CDR1 SGHVS and CDR2 FQNEAQ. The CDR3 loop reads CASSPGGSEAFF. CDR3 DNA: TGTGCCAGCAGTCCTGGGGGCTCTGAAGCTTTCTTT.

The chain uses TRBV19 and TRBJ2-3; the match to TRBD1 covers 8 bases. Per germline, CDR1 LNHDA and CDR2 SQIVND (reference sequence). Trimming took 8 bases from V and 2 from J; bases not matched to a gene: 3. The CDR3 extends over 13 amino acids. In DNA form, the CDR3 reads TGTGCCAGTGGGGACAGGCTCACAGATACGCAGTATTTT. Amino acid sequence: CASGDRLTDTQYF. Combining the CDR3 with reference TRBV19 and TRBJ2-3 gives the whole variable domain DGGITQSPKYLFRKEGQNVTLSCEQNLNHDAMYWYRQDPGQGLRLIYYSQIVNDFQKGDIAEGYSVSREKKESFPLTVTSAQKNPTAFYLCASGDRLTDTQYFGPGTRLTVL.

The rearrangement uses TRBV2 and TRBJ1-2; TRBD1 might be the D (6 bases). The CDR3 covers 14 residues. Germline V CDR1 and CDR2: SNHLY, FYNNEI. V was shortened by 7 bases and J by 7 bases, with 19 bases between the two germline ends. The CDR3 sequence: CASMGSGGAGGYTF. The CDR3 DNA is TGTGCCAGCATGGGCTCGGGGGGGGCGGGTGGCTACACCTTC. Looking up the rest from reference TRBV2 and TRBJ1-2 gives the full variable domain: EPEVTQTPSHQVTQMGQEVILRCVPISNHLYFYWYRQILGQKVEFLVSFYNNEISEKSEIFDDQFSVERPDGSNFTLKIRSTKLEDSAMYFCASMGSGGAGGYTFGSGTRLTVV.

V usage is TRBV4-3 and J usage is TRBJ1-2; a weak D match, TRBD1 (5 bases). Trimming pared 5 bases from V and 2 bases from J, leaving 9 bases between. The germline V gene encodes CDR1 LGHNA and CDR2 YSLEER. CDR3 length: 13 amino acids. The CDR3 nucleotides are TGCGCCAGCAGCTGGGAGGGGAACTATGGCTACACCTTC. Translation: CASSWEGNYGYTF.

The chain carries TRBV9 and TRBJ1-3; a possible D gene is TRBD1 (6 bases). Trimming shortened V by 0 bases and J by 4 bases, and 14 bases separated the two germline ends. The CDR3 is made up of 16 amino acids. CDR1 and CDR2 from the germline V gene are SGDLS and YYNGEE. The CDR3 DNA reads as TGTGCCAGCAGCGTAGGGGGGGGGCCCGGGGGAAACACCATATATTTT. It specifies CASSVGGGPGGNTIYF.

The V gene is TRBV28, the J gene TRBJ2-3, with D maybe TRBD1 (6 bases). Germline V gives CDR1 MDHEN, CDR2 SYDVKM. The CDR3 consists of 18 residues. Trimming shortened V by 4 bases and J by 0 bases, and 20 bases separated the two germline ends. The CDR3 region has the DNA TGTGCCAGCAGTTCCACTTTCCGGGACACTTATAGCACAGATACGCAGTATTTT. Translating it yields CASSSTFRDTYSTDTQYF.

The chain links TRBV28 to TRBJ2-7; 7 bases map to TRBD2. The CDR3 is 14 amino acids. Germline lookup yields CDR1 MDHEN and CDR2 SYDVKM. Germline trimming cut 3 bases from V and 4 bases from J; bases unmatched to any gene: 6. CDR3 protein: CASSFRGGGYEQYF. The CDR3 nucleotides read TGTGCCAGCAGTTTTCGCGGGGGAGGTTACGAGCAGTACTTC.

The CDR3 DNA sequence: TGTGCCAGCAGTGAAGCTCGGAGACTACCCCTCCACTTT. Amino acids: CASSEARRLPLHF. V gene TRBV6-1 combines with J gene TRBJ1-6; D unclear. Between the trimmed V and J ends, which lost 0 bases and 12 bases, there was a span of 9 bases. CDR3 size: 13 residues. The germline gives CDR1 MNHNS, CDR2 SASEGT.

With regard to this clone: A junction end diverges from the germline sequence, so it may reflect a read error. The rearrangement links TRBV7-2 to TRBJ2-7; D possibly corresponds to TRBD1 (6 bases). The germline V gene encodes CDR1 SGHTA and CDR2 FQGNSA. This CDR3 region has 12 residues. Here the CDR3 DNA reads TGTGCCAGCAGCTTTAGGGACACCGGGGTCCACTTC. It specifies CASSFRDTGVHF.

The genes are TRBV27 and TRBJ1-5, with 8 bases identical to TRBD1. The CDR3 loop spans 14 amino acids. CDR1 is MNHEY, CDR2 SMNVEV, per germline (reference sequence). V lost 6 bases to trimming and J lost 4 bases; unmatched junction nucleotides: 5. CDR3 coding DNA: TGTGCCAGCAGGTGGACAGGGCAGAATCAGCCCCAGCATTTT. It is translated as CASRWTGQNQPQHF.

The chain recombines TRBV11-2 with TRBJ2-6; possibly TRBD2 for D (6 bases). V dropped 0 bases and J dropped 2 bases, with 20 bases sitting between them. The CDR3 contains 20 residues. Looked up from germline, CDR1 is SGHAT and CDR2 is FQNNGV. CDR3 region: CASSLDWAGPVLPGANVLTF. For the CDR3, the DNA is TGTGCCAGCAGCTTAGATTGGGCGGGGCCCGTCCTTCCTGGGGCCAACGTCCTGACTTTC.

The V and J genes are TRBV18 and TRBJ1-2; TRBD1 matches 7 bases. J lost 0 bases, V lost 3 bases, and 13 bases had no gene match. The CDR3 is 18 amino acids. Germline V lookup: CDR1 KGHSH, CDR2 LQKENI. CDR3 in amino acids: CASSPLKADRSTNYGYTF. The DNA of the CDR3 is TGTGCCAGCTCACCCCTCAAAGCGGACAGGTCAACTAACTATGGCTACACCTTC.

The chain uses TRBV4-1 and TRBJ2-1, with D perhaps matching TRBD2 (5 bases). CDR3 size: 16 residues. Germline CDR1 is MGHRA and CDR2 is YSYEKL. V was clipped by 0 bases and J by 8 bases, with 17 bases between them. This CDR3 is CASSQDPEGNRDEQFF. The CDR3 DNA follows: TGCGCCAGCAGCCAAGATCCAGAGGGAAACCGGGATGAGCAGTTCTTC.

This sequence joins TRBV11-2 and TRBJ2-5, with TRBD1 matching over 7 bases. J was trimmed by 10 bases and V by 5 bases; bases with no gene match: 7. The germline V gene has CDR1 SGHAT and CDR2 FQNNGV. The CDR3 is 12 amino acids. The CDR3 is CASSTWDRDQYF. The CDR3 coding sequence is TGTGCCAGCAGCACATGGGACAGAGACCAGTACTTC.

This clone was seen a single time. The V and J genes are TRBV5-1 and TRBJ1-4; D is undetermined. The germline gives CDR1 SGHRS, CDR2 YFSETQ. This CDR3 contains 15 residues. V dropped 0 bases and J dropped 1 base, with 7 bases sitting between them. The CDR3 DNA reads TGCGCCAGCAGCTTGGAACGGGTAACTAATGAAAAACTGTTTTTT. Translated: CASSLERVTNEKLFF.

The chain recombines TRBV11-2 with TRBJ2-7; possibly TRBD2 for D (6 bases). The CDR3 sequence is 14 residues long. CDR1 and CDR2 from the germline V gene are SGHAT and FQNNGV. V lost 5 bases and J lost 5, with 16 bases in between. Here the CDR3 DNA reads TGTGCCAGCAGCCCCCCAGGGCGCGGGGACGAGCAGTACTTC. It encodes CASSPPGRGDEQYF.

This clone came up once. The chain carries TRBV19 and TRBJ2-1; possibly TRBD2 for D (7 bases). This CDR3 contains 15 residues. CDR1 LNHDA and CDR2 SQIVND come from the germline V gene (reference sequence). V shed 7 bases and J shed 6 bases, with 19 bases lying between them. CDR3 in amino acids: CASTTAGAKANEQFF. In DNA, the CDR3 is TGTGCCAGTACCACCGCGGGGGCCAAGGCCAATGAGCAGTTCTTC.

This chain connects TRBV15 to TRBJ1-5; 8 bases align to TRBD1. Germline CDR1 reads LNHNV; CDR2 reads YYDKDF (reference sequence). V trimming: 3 bases; J trimming: 7 bases; junction bases outside the gene matches: 5. CDR3 length: 14 residues. The CDR3: CATSSPGQVQPQHF. In DNA, the CDR3 is TGTGCCACCAGCAGTCCGGGACAGGTCCAGCCCCAGCATTTT.

As to this clone: The same CDR3 also results from other DNA sequences found in this sample. The chain is built from TRBV6-5 and TRBJ2-7; D remains ambiguous. V lost 6 bases, J lost 3 bases, and 9 bases lay in between. The CDR3 runs to 12 residues. The V gene's germline CDR1 is MNHEY and CDR2 SVGAGI. The CDR3 loop is CASSPRGYEQYF. In DNA form, the CDR3 reads TGTGCCAGCAGCCCGCGAGGCTACGAGCAGTACTTC.